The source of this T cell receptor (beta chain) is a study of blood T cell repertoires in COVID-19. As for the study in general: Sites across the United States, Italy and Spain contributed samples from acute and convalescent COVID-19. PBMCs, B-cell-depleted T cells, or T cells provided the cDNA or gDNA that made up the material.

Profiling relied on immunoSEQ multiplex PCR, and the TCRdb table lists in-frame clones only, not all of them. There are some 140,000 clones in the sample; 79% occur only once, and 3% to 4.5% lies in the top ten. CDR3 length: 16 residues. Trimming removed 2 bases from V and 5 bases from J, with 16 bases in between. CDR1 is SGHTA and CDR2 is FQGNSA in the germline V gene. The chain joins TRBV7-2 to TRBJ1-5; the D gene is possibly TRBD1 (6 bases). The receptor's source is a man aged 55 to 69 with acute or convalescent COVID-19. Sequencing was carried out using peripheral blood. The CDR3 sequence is CASSLNHRAMHQPQHF. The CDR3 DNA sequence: TGTGCCAGCAGCTTAAACCACAGGGCTATGCATCAGCCCCAGCATTTT.